This T cell receptor (beta chain) stems from a study of control samples from healthy donors and cancer patients. V dropped 6 bases and J dropped 7 bases, with 16 bases sitting between them. The CDR3 has 13 residues. The data were produced by immunoSEQ multiplex PCR, yet TCRdb's version contains in-frame clones alone and is incomplete. This table holds 150,000 to 200,000 clones, around 88% found once. In this sample, this clone turned up once. The sequencing input was blood. The chain combines TRBV12-3 or TRBV12-4 with TRBJ2-7; a weak D match, TRBD2 (5 bases). The clonotype originates from a woman aged 25 to 39 in good health. The CDR3 sequence: CASSRDVEGEQYF. The CDR3 DNA reads as TGTGCCAGCAGCCGAGACGTTGAGGGTGAGCAGTACTTC.